This T cell receptor beta chain stems from a study of blood T cell repertoires in COVID-19. Study background: COVID-19 samples collected from the United States, Italy and Spain covered acute and convalescent phases. Nucleic acid was either cDNA or gDNA, and it came from T cells, B-cell-depleted T cells, or PBMCs.

Only in-frame clones appear in the TCRdb table, and some are missing; sequencing was by immunoSEQ multiplex PCR. This table holds 210,000 or so clones, roughly 81% found once. CDR1 is LGHDT, CDR2 YNNKEL, per germline (reference sequence). The CDR3 is 17 amino acids. The ends lost 4 bases at V and 1 base at J; junction bases unmatched: 6. The source material was peripheral blood. V usage is TRBV3-1 (or the pseudogene TRBV3-2) and J usage is TRBJ1-3; 11 bases fit TRBD1. The receptor was derived from a woman in her 70s with active or convalescent COVID-19. CDR3 protein: CASSLGTGGTSGNTIYF. In DNA form, the CDR3 reads TGTGCCAGCAGCCTCGGGACAGGGGGGACTTCTGGAAACACCATATATTTT.